The rows below give T cell receptor beta chains drawn from one sample of a study of regulatory T cells in long-lasting Graves disease. MiXCR, applied by TCRdb to the multiplex PCR reads, yields one record per CDR3 protein. The sample has approximately 480,000 distinct CDR3 sequences; about a sixth are singletons. These data were also filed under a second study, of T cells in Graves' hyperthyroidism and ophthalmopathy.

The sample in question was peripheral blood mononuclear cells (PBMCs), obtained at new diagnosis, from a patient treated with antithyroid drugs. The receptors derive from a man between 35 and 55 years old with Graves disease. Each CDR3 is given with its conserved first and last residue. Each record gives: D gene, clone size, V gene, J gene, CDR3 DNA, CDR3 protein. A D gene is named only where the DNA matches it firmly. Expanded clones are given a class, and other clones once, few, many or no size at all.

>NA|few|TRBV6-2/TRBV6-3|TRBJ2-1
TGTGCCAGCAGTTTAACCGGGACAGGGCGACTAGCGGGTGAGCAGTTCTTC
CASSLTGTGRLAGEQFF
>TRBD1|many|TRBV18|TRBJ1-1
TGTGCCAGCTCACCACCGGGACAGGGGGGCACTGAAGCTTTCTTT
CASSPPGQGGTEAFF
>NA|NA|TRBV24-1|TRBJ2-4
TGTGCCACCCGCCGTAGCGGCGCCAAAAACATTCAGTACTTC
CATRRSGAKNIQYF
>NA|many|TRBV2|TRBJ2-5
TGTGCCAGCAGTGAAGCCAGTACACCTAGGGAGACCCAGTACTTC
CASSEASTPRETQYF
>TRBD2|NA|TRBV20-1|TRBJ2-1
TGCAGTGCTAGAGCCCGTCTAGCGGGTTACAATGAGCAGTTCTTC
CSARARLAGYNEQFF
>NA|few|TRBV6-1|TRBJ2-1
TGTGCCAGCGGGGTCTATAGCGGAGACAATGAGCAGTTCTTC
CASGVYSGDNEQFF
>TRBD2|many|TRBV27|TRBJ2-5
TGTGCCAGCAGTTATTGGGCGGGAGGCCCCCAAGAGACCCAGTACTTC
CASSYWAGGPQETQYF
>NA|many|TRBV11-3|TRBJ2-5
TGTGCCAGCAGTTCGGGTCCCGGGGAGACCCAGTACTTC
CASSSGPGETQYF
>TRBD2|many|TRBV6-1|TRBJ2-1
TGTGCCAGCAGTGATTGGGGGGGTCTAAATGAGCAGTTCTTC
CASSDWGGLNEQFF
>NA|many|TRBV28|TRBJ2-7
TGTGCCAGCAGTTTTGGGGTGGCCTACGAGCAGTACTTC
CASSFGVAYEQYF
>NA|NA|TRBV4-1|TRBJ2-2
TGCGCCAGCAGCCGCCCGGACAGCACCGGGGAGCTGTTTTTT
CASSRPDSTGELFF
>TRBD1|many|TRBV28|TRBJ2-5
TGTGCCAGCAGCCGTCAAATTCTAGGGGGCGAGGAGACCCAGTACTTC
CASSRQILGGEETQYF
>TRBD1|few|TRBV5-4|TRBJ1-1
TGTGCCAGCAGCCGATCTACAGGGGCTTACACTGAAGCTTTCTTT
CASSRSTGAYTEAFF
>TRBD2|few|TRBV10-2|TRBJ2-7
TGCGCCAGCAGGGACCCGGGACTAGCGTCGGACGAGCAGTACTTC
CASRDPGLASDEQYF
>NA|NA|TRBV6-1|TRBJ2-1
TGTGCCAGCAGGTTGGATCTATCCTCCTACAATGAGCAGTTCTTC
CASRLDLSSYNEQFF
>TRBD1|many|TRBV2|TRBJ2-7
TGTGCCAGCAGTGTCGGACAGGGGGCCGAGCAGTACTTC
CASSVGQGAEQYF
>NA|NA|TRBV6-2/TRBV6-3|TRBJ2-5
TGTGCCAGCAGTTACAATGGAGGAGGAGAGACCCAGTACTTC
CASSYNGGGETQYF
>NA|few|TRBV7-9|TRBJ2-2
TGTGCCAGCAGAGACGGGGGCGGGGAGCTGTTTTTT
CASRDGGGELFF
>NA|NA|TRBV7-9|TRBJ1-3
TGTGCCAGCCGGAGGGACACTGGAAACACCATATATTTT
CASRRDTGNTIYF
>NA|many|TRBV28|TRBJ1-1
TGTGCCAGCAGTTTGAGGTACACTGAAGCTTTCTTT
CASSLRYTEAFF
>TRBD2|many|TRBV29-1|TRBJ2-7
TGCAGCGTTAGGCCTAGCGGAACCAGCTCCTACGAGCAGTACTTC
CSVRPSGTSSYEQYF
>NA|NA|TRBV7-9|TRBJ2-5
TGTGCCAGCAGCTTAGTGCTGGGGATGGAGACCCAGTACTTC
CASSLVLGMETQYF
>NA|many|TRBV5-1|TRBJ2-2
TGTGCCAGCAGCTTAGACTCTGCTAACACCGGGGAGCTGTTTTTT
CASSLDSANTGELFF
>TRBD1|many|TRBV7-9|TRBJ2-7
TGTGCCAGCAGTCAACCGGGGGACAGGGGTGCCTACGAGCAGTACTTC
CASSQPGDRGAYEQYF
>NA|many|TRBV10-2|TRBJ1-5
TGCGCCAGCAGTGAGTGGGGGGGAGGCCAGCCCCAGCATTTT
CASSEWGGGQPQHF
>NA|NA|TRBV4-1|TRBJ1-5
TGCGCCAGCAGCCAAGAAGGTACACAGCCGCTAAGCAATCAGCCCCAGCATTTT
CASSQEGTQPLSNQPQHF